Listed here are 22 T cell receptor beta chains from one sample, sequenced in a study of CD8 T cells in ankylosing spondylitis. TCRdb independently ran MiXCR on the 5' RACE reads; one entry per CDR3 protein. This table has 210,000 or so distinct CDR3 sequences, under 30% appearing once. Specimen: blood, either unsorted or a sorted T cell fraction (not recorded which). The receptors come from a male donor with ankylosing spondylitis or in good health (not recorded which).

This clonotype has ten or more counts. The chain links TRBV20-1 to TRBJ1-3, with 7 nucleotides matching TRBD1. This CDR3 has 16 residues. The germline V gene encodes CDR1 DFQATT and CDR2 SNEGSKA (reference sequence). V shed 3 bases, J shed 3 bases, and the junction held 11 bases outside the gene matches. The CDR3 sequence: CSASPTDRAIGNTIYF. The DNA for the CDR3 is TGCAGTGCTAGCCCCACCGACAGGGCAATTGGAAACACCATATATTTT.

The CDR3 loop is CASSQDFASGSSETQYF. The CDR3 DNA reads TGCGCCAGCAGCCAAGATTTCGCTAGCGGGAGTTCCGAGACCCAGTACTTC. The gene calls are TRBV4-1 and TRBJ2-5, with 10 bases aligning to TRBD2. Germline V CDR1 and CDR2: MGHRA, YSYEKL. The V gene end was trimmed by 0 bases and the J gene end by 5 bases; junction bases not matched to a gene: 9. The CDR3 spans 17 residues.

The rearrangement links TRBV4-3 to TRBJ2-4, with 7 bases aligning to TRBD1. Germline CDR1 is LGHNA and CDR2 is YSLEER. This CDR3 has 17 residues. V was pared by 0 bases and J by 2 bases, with 7 bases of the junction left unmatched. For the CDR3, the DNA is TGCGCCAGCAGCCAAGATAGGGCAGGGGGTCCCAAAAACATTCAGTACTTC. It yields the protein CASSQDRAGGPKNIQYF.

This clonotype was seen more than once but under ten times. The chain couples TRBV11-1 to TRBJ2-2, with 8 bases fitting TRBD2. The CDR3 runs to 19 residues. The junction had 19 bases not matched to a gene; V was cut back by 10 bases and J by 0 bases. Germline V gene data show CDR1 as SGHAT and CDR2 as FQDESV (reference sequence). The CDR3 DNA follows: TGTGCCACCAAGACCCCGTCTGACGGGAGGGAGACGAACACCGGGGAGCTGTTTTTT. This encodes CATKTPSDGRETNTGELFF.

This clonotype was found many times. This chain connects TRBV20-1 to TRBJ2-5, with TRBD2 matching over 10 bases. V trimming: 3 bases; J trimming: 5 bases; junction bases outside the gene matches: 6. The CDR3 totals 14 residues. In germline, CDR1 is DFQATT, CDR2 SNEGSKA (reference sequence). The CDR3 nucleotides read TGCAGTGCTAGCATCCTAGCGGGAGTGGAGACCCAGTACTTC. This encodes CSASILAGVETQYF.

The V gene is TRBV12-3 or TRBV12-4, the J gene TRBJ1-1; D uncertain. The CDR3 sequence is 15 residues long. V was pared by 2 bases and J by 3 bases, with 13 bases between. The DNA of the CDR3 is TGTGCCAGCAGTTTATCTGGCAGGCTAGACACTGAAGCTTTCTTT. This translates into CASSLSGRLDTEAFF.

The CDR3 loop is CSSRVSFNQPQHF. In nucleotides, the CDR3 is TGCAGCTCCAGGGTTTCCTTCAATCAGCCCCAGCATTTT. The chain employs TRBV29-1 and TRBJ1-5; a possible D gene is TRBD1 (5 bases). The CDR3 has 13 amino acids. Between the trimmed V and J ends, which lost 8 bases and 3 bases, there was a span of 14 bases. Germline V gene data show CDR1 as SQVTM and CDR2 as ANQGSEA.

This clonotype was seen at least ten times. The CDR3: CASTPWETDEQFF. Here the CDR3 DNA reads TGTGCCAGCACCCCCTGGGAAACTGATGAGCAGTTCTTC. The genes are TRBV5-6 and TRBJ2-1; D is unresolved. This CDR3 spans 13 amino acids. V was clipped by 6 bases and J by 8 bases, with 15 bases between them. Germline V gives CDR1 SGHDT, CDR2 YYEEEE.

The J gene is TRBJ2-3, the V gene TRBV7-3, with 10 bases identical to TRBD2. V lost 0 bases to trimming and J lost 3 bases; unmatched junction nucleotides: 3. The CDR3 totals 16 residues. CDR1 is SGHTA, CDR2 FQGTGA, per germline. The DNA for the CDR3 is TGTGCCAGCAGCTTAACGGGACTAGCGCCAACAGATACGCAGTATTTT. It yields the protein CASSLTGLAPTDTQYF.

The genes are TRBV12-3 or TRBV12-4 and TRBJ2-3, with TRBD2 identical over 9 bases. This CDR3 comprises 16 residues. Losses at the gene ends were 2 bases for V and 5 bases for J; bases not matched to a gene: 8. In nucleotides, the CDR3 is TGTGCCAGCAGTTTACACGTAGCGGGAGCGGTAGATACGCAGTATTTT. Protein sequence: CASSLHVAGAVDTQYF.

This clonotype appeared many times. The chain is built from TRBV12-3 or TRBV12-4 and TRBJ1-6; possibly TRBD1 for D (6 bases). The CDR3 is 14 residues long. V was clipped by 5 bases and J by 8 bases, with 13 bases between them. CDR3 sequence: CASSMTGTYSPLHF. The CDR3, as DNA: TGTGCCAGCAGTATGACAGGCACATATTCACCCCTCCACTTT.

This rearrangement joins TRBV12-3 or TRBV12-4 to TRBJ2-3; perhaps TRBD2 as D (5 bases). V gave up 4 bases and J gave up 5 bases, with 10 bases separating them. The CDR3 has 13 residues. As DNA, the CDR3 is TGTGCCAGCAGTTCCTTTGGAGGAGATACGCAGTATTTT. This codes for CASSSFGGDTQYF.

This clonotype was counted many times. The genes are TRBV6-1 and TRBJ2-3; D is unclear. Germline CDR1 is MNHNS and CDR2 is SASEGT. Trimming took off 6 bases at V and 5 bases at J, with 21 bases between the two ends. The CDR3 sequence is 16 residues long. In nucleotides, the CDR3 is TGTGCCAGCAGGGCAATGTCTGGGTTTAATATAGATACGCAGTATTTT. Translation: CASRAMSGFNIDTQYF.

This clonotype occurred many times. The chain carries TRBV5-1 and TRBJ2-1; D remains unclear. Trimming stripped 2 bases from V and 5 bases from J, with 8 bases between. CDR3 length: 13 amino acids. Germline CDR1 reads SGHRS; CDR2 reads YFSETQ. The CDR3 reads CASSFDVNNEQFF. The CDR3 DNA follows: TGCGCCAGCAGCTTCGACGTAAACAATGAGCAGTTCTTC. The entire variable domain, with the rest obtained from reference TRBV5-1 and TRBJ2-1, is as follows: KAGVTQTPRYLIKTRGQQVTLSCSPISGHRSVSWYQQTPGQGLQFLFEYFSETQRNKGNFPGRFSGRQFSNSRSEMNVSTLELGDSALYLCASSFDVNNEQFFGPGTRLTVL.

The chain links TRBV10-3 to TRBJ2-1; 9 nucleotides match TRBD2. Looked up from germline, CDR1 is ENHRY and CDR2 is SYGVKD. V shed 6 bases and J 1 base; nucleotides not matched to a gene: 4. This CDR3 spans 15 amino acids. CDR3 bases: TGTGCCATCAGCCCGCGGGAGGGTTCCTACAATGAGCAGTTCTTC. Translation gives CAISPREGSYNEQFF.

The V and J genes are TRBV20-1 and TRBJ2-7; D possibly corresponds to TRBD1 (6 bases). CDR3 length equals 14 residues. Between the trimmed V and J ends, which lost 3 bases and 0 bases, there was a span of 12 bases. CDR1 and CDR2 from the germline V gene are DFQATT and SNEGSKA (reference sequence). In nucleotides, the CDR3 is TGCAGTGCTAGCGGGACAAAGAGCTCCTACGAGCAGTACTTC. Translated: CSASGTKSSYEQYF.

The rearrangement links TRBV12-3 or TRBV12-4 to TRBJ2-7; D could derive from TRBD1 or TRBD2 (5 bases each). The V end was cut by 8 bases, the J end by 7 bases, with 15 bases between. The CDR3 length is 12 residues. DNA for the CDR3: TGTGCCAGCTGCCAGCCGGGGCGGGAGCAGTACTTC. Its translation is CASCQPGREQYF.

There are many counts of this clonotype. The chain uses TRBV5-1 and TRBJ2-4; TRBD1 agrees at 8 bases. After removal of 4 bases from V and 4 bases from J, the junction contained 7 bases not matched to a gene. This CDR3 region has 15 residues. CDR1 is SGHRS, CDR2 YFSETQ, per germline. The CDR3 sequence: CASSRPTGDKNIQYF. The CDR3 coding sequence is TGCGCCAGCAGCAGACCGACAGGGGATAAAAACATTCAGTACTTC.

The chain carries TRBV29-1 and TRBJ2-1; TRBD1 matches at 10 bases. Germline lookup yields CDR1 SQVTM and CDR2 ANQGSEA. The CDR3 covers 14 residues. Trimming cost V 3 bases and J 6 bases; bases outside gene matches: 5. CDR3 in DNA: TGCAGCGTTGAGAGGGACAGGGGAGGCAATGAGCAGTTCTTC. Protein: CSVERDRGGNEQFF.

This clonotype has only a few counts. The chain joins TRBV11-2 to TRBJ1-1; D is perhaps TRBD1 (6 bases). The CDR3 sequence is 13 residues long. The ends were cut back, 8 bases at V and 1 base at J, with 11 bases in the middle. Germline assignment: CDR1 SGHAT and CDR2 FQNNGV. The CDR3 coding sequence is TGTGCCAGCGGCTCACAGGGGAACACTGAAGCTTTCTTT. As protein: CASGSQGNTEAFF. Full variable domain (outside the CDR3, taken from reference TRBV11-2 and TRBJ1-1): EAGVAQSPRYKIIEKRQSVAFWCNPISGHATLYWYQQILGQGPKLLIQFQNNGVVDDSQLPKDRFSAERLKGVDSTLKIQPAKLEDSAVYLCASGSQGNTEAFFGQGTRLTVV.

This chain joins TRBV29-1 and TRBJ2-1, with TRBD2 matching 9 bases. Trimming took 7 bases from V and 3 from J; bases not matched to a gene: 13. CDR3 length: 16 residues. Germline loops: CDR1 SQVTM, CDR2 ANQGSEA. This CDR3 is CSALRSGSGSYNEQFF. The CDR3 DNA is TGCAGCGCCCTCAGATCGGGTAGCGGGAGCTACAATGAGCAGTTCTTC.

Only a few counts were recorded for this clonotype. The chain couples TRBV10-3 to TRBJ2-1, with 8 bases fitting TRBD1. From germline, CDR1 is ENHRY and CDR2 SYGVKD. Trimming removed 5 bases from V and 9 bases from J; junction bases left unmatched: 6. CDR3 size: 13 residues. The DNA for the CDR3 is TGTGCCATCAGTCTACAGGGGGAAGGTGAGCAGTTCTTC. Translated: CAISLQGEGEQFF.